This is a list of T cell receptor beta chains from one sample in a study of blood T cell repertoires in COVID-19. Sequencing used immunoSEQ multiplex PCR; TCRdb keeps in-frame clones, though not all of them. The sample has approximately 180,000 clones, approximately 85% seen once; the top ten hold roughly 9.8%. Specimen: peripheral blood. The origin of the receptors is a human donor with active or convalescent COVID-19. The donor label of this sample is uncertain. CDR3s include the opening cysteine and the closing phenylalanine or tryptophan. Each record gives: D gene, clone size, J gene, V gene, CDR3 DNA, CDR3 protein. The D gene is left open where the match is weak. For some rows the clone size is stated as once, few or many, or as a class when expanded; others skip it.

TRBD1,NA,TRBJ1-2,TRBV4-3,TGCGCCAGCAGCCCACAGGAGGGGGCGGGATATGGCTACACCTTC,CASSPQEGAGYGYTF
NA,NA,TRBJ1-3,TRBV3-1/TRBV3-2,TGTGCCAGCACCTATTCCGGAAACACCATATATTTT,CASTYSGNTIYF
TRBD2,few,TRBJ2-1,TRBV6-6,TGTGCCAGCAGCGACCCCGCTAGCGGGAGGGCCCGTGAGCAGTTCTTC,CASSDPASGRAREQFF
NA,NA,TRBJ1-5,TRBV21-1,TGTGCCAGCAGCGGCCCGGGAAAAAATCAGCCCCAGCATTTT,CASSGPGKNQPQHF
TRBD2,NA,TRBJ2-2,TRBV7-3,TGTGCCAGCAGCTTAAGTGGGACACTTAGCGGGAGTTCCGGGGAGCTGTTTTTT,CASSLSGTLSGSSGELFF
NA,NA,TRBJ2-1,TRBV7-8,TGTGCCAGCAGTTCCCAGGGGTATGACTACAATGAGCAGTTCTTC,CASSSQGYDYNEQFF
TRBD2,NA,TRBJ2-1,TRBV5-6,TGTGCCAGCAGCTTGGCAACTAGCGGCAAGCAGTTCTTC,CASSLATSGKQFF
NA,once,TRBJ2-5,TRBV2,TGTGCCAGCAGTGTGCAGGAGACCCAGTACTTC,CASSVQETQYF
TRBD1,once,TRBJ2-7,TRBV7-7,TGTGCCAGCAGCCCCCGGTTTGACAGGGGAAGGTCCTACGAGCAGTACTTC,CASSPRFDRGRSYEQYF
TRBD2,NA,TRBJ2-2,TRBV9,TGTGCCAGCAGCGTATTCGGGTCGAGCGGGGGCACCGGGGAGCTGTTTTTT,CASSVFGSSGGTGELFF
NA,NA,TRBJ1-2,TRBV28,TGTGCCAGCAGTTTTAGGGGTTATGGCTACACCTTC,CASSFRGYGYTF
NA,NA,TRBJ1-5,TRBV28,TGTGCCAGCAGCCTCGATTGGAGGAGAAATCAGCCCCAGCATTTT,CASSLDWRRNQPQHF
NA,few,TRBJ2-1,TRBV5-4,TGTGCCAGCAGCTTGGCCTCTCCGGCCTACAATGAGCAGTTCTTC,CASSLASPAYNEQFF
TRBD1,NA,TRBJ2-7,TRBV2,TGTGCCAGCAGTGACCTGTCAGGGGGACCCTACGAGCAGTACTTC,CASSDLSGGPYEQYF
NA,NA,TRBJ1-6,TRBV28,TGTGCCAGCAGTTTATCGGGAGGGTTTTCCTATAATTCACCCCTCCACTTT,CASSLSGGFSYNSPLHF
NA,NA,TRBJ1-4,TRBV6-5,TGTGCCAGCAGGGCGGCTAATGAAAAACTGTTTTTT,CASRAANEKLFF
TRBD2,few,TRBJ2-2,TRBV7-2,TGTGCCAGCAGCCGTAGCGGGGGGCATACCGGGGAGCTGTTTTTT,CASSRSGGHTGELFF
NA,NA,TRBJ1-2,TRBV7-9,TGTGCCAGCAGCTCCAGGAGGAGCTATGGCTACACCTTC,CASSSRRSYGYTF
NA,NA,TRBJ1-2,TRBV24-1,TGTGCCACCGAGCCGTTCAGGGGCGGCTACACCTTC,CATEPFRGGYTF
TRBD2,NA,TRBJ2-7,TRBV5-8,TGTGCCAGCAGCTCCCCGGGAAGCGGGAGGACCCGGGAGCAGTACTTC,CASSSPGSGRTREQYF
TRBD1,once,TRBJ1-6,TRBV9,TGTGCCAGCAGCGTAGGTGGGGACAGGGCTTCACCCCTCCACTTT,CASSVGGDRASPLHF
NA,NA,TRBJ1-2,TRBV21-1,TGTGCCAGCAGCAAAGAGGACAGTCACTATGGCTACACCTTC,CASSKEDSHYGYTF